The 30 T cell receptor beta chains below come from one sample, sequenced in a study of blood T cells in healthy people across ages. A second PCR of roughly 7 to 11 cycles used a sample-barcoded 5' primer and a J-beta primer mix. TCRdb independently ran MiXCR on the 5' RACE reads; one entry per CDR3 protein. Of about 1.4 million distinct CDR3 sequences in the sample, roughly 59% were seen once. Sequencing was done on a sample of blood. The origin of the receptors is a man between 18 and 35 years old in good health.

This clonotype was found a few times. The J gene is TRBJ1-4, the V gene TRBV10-3, with D perhaps matching TRBD1 (6 bases). V dropped 4 bases and J dropped 8 bases, with 11 bases sitting between them. The CDR3 loop spans 13 amino acids. CDR1 ENHRY and CDR2 SYGVKD come from the germline V gene. The CDR3 loop reads CAISGGPGEKLFF. The CDR3 DNA follows: TGTGCCATCAGTGGGGGGCCTGGGGAAAAACTGTTTTTT.

The V and J genes are TRBV12-3 or TRBV12-4 and TRBJ2-2; D remains ambiguous. V was cut by 3 bases and J by 4 bases, with 9 bases left in between. The CDR3 loop spans 14 amino acids. The CDR3 protein is CASSFLQLTGELFF. The CDR3 bases are TGTGCCAGCAGTTTCCTCCAGCTCACCGGGGAGCTGTTTTTT.

The J gene is TRBJ2-7, the V gene TRBV5-6; either TRBD1 or TRBD2 may fit D (6 bases each). CDR1 and CDR2 from the germline V gene are SGHDT and YYEEEE. Between the trimmed V and J ends, which lost 1 base and 7 bases, there was a span of 12 bases. This CDR3 region has 13 residues. The CDR3 region has the DNA TGTGCCAGCAGCTTGATGGGGGGCAATGAGCAGTACTTC. Its protein product is CASSLMGGNEQYF.

V usage is TRBV4-1 and J usage is TRBJ2-7; TRBD1 aligns across 8 bases. Trimming cost V 3 bases and J 5 bases; bases outside gene matches: 6. Germline V gene lookup returns CDR1 MGHRA and CDR2 YSYEKL. There are 14 residues in the CDR3. The CDR3 DNA follows: TGCGCCAGCAGCCAGGACAGGGTAGTCCACGAGCAGTACTTC. Its translation is CASSQDRVVHEQYF.

The rearrangement links TRBV27 to TRBJ2-1; D might be TRBD1 (6 bases). The V end was cut by 4 bases, the J end by 8 bases, with 21 bases between. Germline V gene lookup returns CDR1 MNHEY and CDR2 SMNVEV (reference sequence). The CDR3 has 16 residues. The CDR3 DNA is TGTGCCAGCAGTTCCTTACAGGGCGCCCCTAGTTATGAGCAGTTCTTC. This translates into CASSSLQGAPSYEQFF.

The rearrangement uses TRBV20-1 and TRBJ2-1; D gene uncertain. This CDR3 region has 11 residues. Germline loops: CDR1 DFQATT, CDR2 SNEGSKA (reference sequence). Trimming left V 2 bases short and J 9 bases short, with 8 bases between. This chain's CDR3 is CSARTLSEQFF. In DNA form, the CDR3 reads TGCAGTGCTAGAACCCTAAGTGAGCAGTTCTTC.

The chain recombines TRBV4-1 with TRBJ1-4; no firm D call. V lost 1 base and J lost 6, with 12 bases in between. The V gene's germline CDR1 is MGHRA and CDR2 YSYEKL. The CDR3 sequence is 15 residues long. CDR3: CASSQVLGNDEKLFF. CDR3 bases: TGCGCCAGCAGCCAAGTCTTGGGGAATGATGAAAAACTGTTTTTT.

V gene TRBV4-1 combines with J gene TRBJ1-4; TRBD1 might be the D (5 bases). Trimming took 2 bases from V and 0 from J, leaving 10 bases between them. The V gene's germline CDR1 is MGHRA and CDR2 YSYEKL. The CDR3 is 16 amino acids. This CDR3 reads CASSQRQTTTNEKLFF. CDR3 nucleotides: TGCGCCAGCAGCCAACGACAGACGACAACTAATGAAAAACTGTTTTTT.

This sequence joins TRBV5-1 and TRBJ1-2; D gene uncertain. This CDR3 has 15 residues. CDR1 and CDR2 from the germline V gene are SGHRS and YFSETQ. The ends were cut back, 1 base at V and 2 bases at J, with 12 bases in the middle. CDR3 bases: TGCGCCAGCAGCTTGAGCCCCGAAGTGAACTATGGCTACACCTTC. It specifies CASSLSPEVNYGYTF.

The chain recombines TRBV7-9 with TRBJ1-1; D is unresolved. Germline V gene data show CDR1 as SEHNR and CDR2 as FQNEAQ (reference sequence). Trimming cost V 5 bases and J 2 bases, with 21 bases left between them. The CDR3 is 17 residues long. The CDR3 loop is CASSIRASKSFNTEAFF. The CDR3 bases are TGTGCCAGCAGCATCCGGGCCTCAAAATCCTTTAACACTGAAGCTTTCTTT.

The V gene is TRBV20-1, the J gene TRBJ1-1; D not resolved. CDR3 length: 14 amino acids. Trimming left V 3 bases short and J 0 bases short, with 11 bases between. The germline CDR1 and CDR2 sequences are DFQATT and SNEGSKA (reference sequence). The CDR3 protein is CSASYASMNTEAFF. The CDR3 bases are TGCAGTGCTAGTTACGCATCGATGAACACTGAAGCTTTCTTT.

This chain's CDR3 is CASSHSGRASYEQYF. The CDR3 coding sequence is TGTGCCAGCAGCCATAGCGGGAGGGCATCCTACGAGCAGTACTTC. The chain joins TRBV3-1 to TRBJ2-7; TRBD2 matches 11 bases. V dropped 3 bases and J dropped 1; count of bases not matched to a gene: 2. Germline V gene lookup returns CDR1 LGHDT and CDR2 YNNKEL (reference sequence). The CDR3 totals 15 residues.

This clonotype occurred a few times. This chain links TRBV10-3 with TRBJ2-1; 10 positions agree with TRBD2. CDR3 size: 14 residues. Germline lookup yields CDR1 ENHRY and CDR2 SYGVKD. With 4 bases clipped from V and 5 bases from J, the junction kept 2 bases outside the gene matches. The CDR3 DNA reads TGTGCCATCAGTGGGACTAGCGGTAACAATGAGCAGTTCTTC. It specifies CAISGTSGNNEQFF.

This clonotype was observed a few times. The gene calls are TRBV4-3 and TRBJ1-6; D gene ambiguous. Germline CDR1 and CDR2: LGHNA and YSLEER. This CDR3 comprises 15 residues. V shed 1 base and J shed 10 bases, with 14 bases lying between them. The CDR3 coding sequence is TGCGCCAGCAGCCAAGGACCCAGCACTCGATCACCCCTCCACTTT. It encodes CASSQGPSTRSPLHF.

This sequence joins TRBV20-1 and TRBJ2-4, with TRBD2 matching over 7 bases. The CDR3 has 13 residues. After removal of 5 bases from V and 13 bases from J, the junction contained 14 bases not matched to a gene. The germline gives CDR1 DFQATT, CDR2 SNEGSKA (reference sequence). The CDR3, as DNA: TGCAGTGCTGTACCGATGCGGGAGATCAAGCAGTACTTC. This encodes CSAVPMREIKQYF.

This sequence joins TRBV7-2 and TRBJ2-7; 7 bases are shared with TRBD1. CDR3 length: 15 amino acids. After removal of 6 bases from V and 0 bases from J, the junction contained 8 bases not matched to a gene. Germline CDR1 SGHTA, CDR2 FQGNSA. The CDR3 is CASSRYRGTSYEQYF. DNA for the CDR3: TGTGCCAGCAGTCGTTACAGGGGAACCTCCTACGAGCAGTACTTC.

The gene calls are TRBV3-1 and TRBJ2-3; 11 nucleotides match TRBD2. The germline V gene encodes CDR1 LGHDT and CDR2 YNNKEL (reference sequence). V lost 4 bases and J lost 6; bases outside the gene matches: 12. The CDR3 totals 17 residues. CDR3 coding DNA: TGTGCCAGCAGCCGTGAAATAGCGGGAGGGAGCGTGGATACGCAGTATTTT. It encodes CASSREIAGGSVDTQYF.

The rearrangement links TRBV29-1 to TRBJ1-2; D possibly corresponds to TRBD1 (5 bases). The CDR3 runs 14 residues. Trimming cost V 3 bases and J 6 bases, with 17 bases left between them. The germline V gene has CDR1 SQVTM and CDR2 ANQGSEA. The CDR3 loop reads CSVDLAGDPDGYTF. The CDR3, as DNA: TGCAGCGTTGATCTTGCGGGGGATCCGGATGGCTACACCTTC.

The chain joins TRBV6-1 to TRBJ2-7; 9 nucleotides align to TRBD1. CDR1 MNHNS and CDR2 SASEGT come from the germline V gene. The V and J ends lost 3 bases and 5 bases, in that order; junction bases with no gene match: 8. The CDR3 runs to 15 residues. The CDR3 region has the DNA TGTGCCAGCAGTGATAACCGGGACAGGGTCCACGAGCAGTACTTC. Translation gives CASSDNRDRVHEQYF.

V gene TRBV11-2 combines with J gene TRBJ1-2; D perhaps matches TRBD1 (5 bases). The CDR3 sequence is 14 residues long. Germline V gene data show CDR1 as SGHAT and CDR2 as FQNNGV. Trimming stripped 1 base from V and 3 bases from J, with 9 bases between. The CDR3, as DNA: TGTGCCAGCAGCTTAGTGCAGGGCTACTATGGCTACACCTTC. Translated, it gives CASSLVQGYYGYTF.

The chain joins TRBV29-1 to TRBJ2-1, with TRBD1 as a possible D gene (6 bases). V dropped 7 bases and J dropped 8 bases, with 12 bases sitting between them. The CDR3 loop spans 11 amino acids. Germline assignment: CDR1 SQVTM and CDR2 ANQGSEA. CDR3 loop: CSGNRVHEQFF. For the CDR3, the DNA is TGCAGCGGAAACAGGGTGCATGAGCAGTTCTTC.

This rearrangement joins TRBV10-3 to TRBJ2-3, with a weak D call TRBD1 (5 bases). Germline V lookup: CDR1 ENHRY, CDR2 SYGVKD. V lost 4 bases and J 0 bases, leaving 11 bases between the germline ends. The CDR3 totals 15 residues. The CDR3 region has the DNA TGTGCCATCAGTGTCAGGGTATCTAGCACAGATACGCAGTATTTT. It specifies CAISVRVSSTDTQYF.

The chain links TRBV7-9 to TRBJ2-1; D may be TRBD1 or TRBD2 (5 bases each). The V gene's germline CDR1 is SEHNR and CDR2 FQNEAQ (reference sequence). The CDR3 spans 15 residues. V lost 5 bases to trimming and J lost 4 bases, with 15 bases between them. CDR3 sequence reads: CASSTPGPRYNEQFF. The CDR3, as DNA: TGTGCCAGCAGCACCCCGGGACCGCGGTACAATGAGCAGTTCTTC.

The genes are TRBV6-6 and TRBJ2-5; maybe TRBD2 (6 bases). The DNA end is a closer match to TRBJ2-7, so the J assignment may be wrong. Germline CDR1 is MNHNY and CDR2 is SVGAGI (reference sequence). CDR3 size: 13 residues. This CDR3 reads CASSTTSYYEQYF. CDR3 bases: TGTGCCAGCAGTACTACTAGCTACTACGAGCAGTACTTC.

This clonotype was counted a few times. The chain carries TRBV4-1 and TRBJ2-7, with TRBD1 matching 9 bases. Germline V gives CDR1 MGHRA, CDR2 YSYEKL. The CDR3 loop spans 18 amino acids. The V segment lost 1 base and the J segment 0 bases; nucleotides outside the gene matches: 10. The CDR3 DNA is TGCGCCAGCAGCCAAGGAACCCGTGGGACAGGGATCTCCTACGAGCAGTACTTC. It codes for CASSQGTRGTGISYEQYF.

There are many counts of this clonotype. The chain links TRBV29-1 to TRBJ2-5, with TRBD1 as a possible D gene (5 bases). The V gene's germline CDR1 is SQVTM and CDR2 ANQGSEA. The germline V and J ends were trimmed by 2 bases and 5 bases, with 12 bases remaining between them. This CDR3 spans 13 amino acids. In nucleotides, the CDR3 is TGCAGCGTTGAATTACGACAGCTTGAGACCCAGTACTTC. The encoded protein is CSVELRQLETQYF.

The chain combines TRBV27 with TRBJ2-4; the match to TRBD1 covers 7 bases. The CDR3 spans 13 residues. Losses at the gene ends were 8 bases for V and 7 bases for J; bases not matched to a gene: 8. Looked up from germline, CDR1 is MNHEY and CDR2 is SMNVEV (reference sequence). DNA of the CDR3: TGTGCCAGCTCATACAGGGGTGGGAACATTCAGTACTTC. Protein sequence: CASSYRGGNIQYF.

This clonotype was picked up a small number of times. J is TRBJ1-1 and V is TRBV4-2, with TRBD1 matching over 7 bases. The germline CDR1 and CDR2 sequences are LGHNA and YNFKEQ. The CDR3 covers 13 residues. After removal of 4 bases from V and 9 bases from J, the junction contained 8 bases not matched to a gene. CDR3 bases: TGTGCCAGCAGCCCCTCTGGGACAGTAAAAGCTTTCTTT. Translated, it gives CASSPSGTVKAFF.

The chain uses TRBV28 and TRBJ2-4; D possibly corresponds to TRBD1 (5 bases). The DNA end is more similar to TRBJ2-7, so the J call may be wrong. Germline CDR1 and CDR2: MDHEN and SYDVKM. This CDR3 comprises 16 residues. This CDR3 is CASSPPGFAGLNEQYF. CDR3 DNA: TGTGCCAGCAGTCCCCCAGGGTTTGCAGGGCTCAACGAGCAGTACTTC.

The rearrangement uses TRBV27 and TRBJ2-4; D is uncertain. The DNA end lines up better with TRBJ2-7; the J call may be wrong. Germline-derived CDR1 and CDR2 are MNHEY and SMNVEV (reference sequence). The CDR3 has 13 residues. CDR3 DNA: TGTGCCAGCAGTTTGGGCGACGCCTACGAGCAGTACTTC. Its translation is CASSLGDAYEQYF.